The 30 T cell receptor beta chains below were found in one sample sequenced in a study of beta chain features in type 1 diabetes. The study reverse transcribed the entire isolated RNA, so it sequenced expressed TCRB transcripts. Generated by immunoSEQ multiplex PCR, the TCRdb table keeps only in-frame clones and is missing some. Among about 620,000 clones listed, about a sixth were seen once. Material: naive CD4+ T cells from blood. The receptors shown here come from a man aged 18 to 35 in good health.

The genes are TRBV6-1 and TRBJ1-1; TRBD1 matches at 7 bases. The CDR3 totals 15 residues. The germline V gene has CDR1 MNHNS and CDR2 SASEGT. V shed 4 bases, J shed 0 bases, and the junction held 5 bases outside the gene matches. The CDR3 bases are TGTGCCAGCAGTGTCGACAGGGCCATGAACACTGAAGCTTTCTTT. It specifies CASSVDRAMNTEAFF.

This clone was recorded a few times. The gene calls are TRBV7-2 and TRBJ1-6; D may be TRBD1 (6 bases). Germline V CDR1 and CDR2: SGHTA, FQGNSA. V gave up 1 base and J gave up 11 bases, with 15 bases separating them. This CDR3 has 15 amino acids. The CDR3 bases are TGTGCCAGCAGCTTAGGGAGCGGGGGGCTGGCACCCCTCCACTTT. Translated: CASSLGSGGLAPLHF.

This clone turned up a few times. The CDR3 is CASSPPRAGADTQYF. Here the CDR3 DNA reads TGCGCCAGCAGCCCCCCGCGAGCGGGGGCAGATACGCAGTATTTT. The chain combines TRBV5-1 with TRBJ2-3, with 8 nucleotides matching TRBD2. CDR3 length equals 15 residues. Per germline, CDR1 SGHRS and CDR2 YFSETQ. With 4 bases clipped from V and 4 bases from J, the junction kept 8 bases outside the gene matches.

This clone was seen just once. The J gene is TRBJ1-5, the V gene TRBV6-1; TRBD1 agrees at 7 bases. The length of the CDR3 is 14 residues. J was trimmed by 4 bases and V by 10 bases; bases with no gene match: 10. CDR1 and CDR2 (germline): MNHNS, SASEGT. The CDR3 region has the DNA TGTGCCACCGACTACAGGGGTGAGAATCAGCCCCAGCATTTT. Its protein is CATDYRGENQPQHF.

As regards this clone: The identical CDR3 is also encoded by other nucleotide sequences in the sample. The V and J genes are TRBV9 and TRBJ2-6; D might be TRBD1 (7 bases). Between the trimmed V and J ends, which lost 6 bases and 0 bases, there was a span of 10 bases. The germline V gene has CDR1 SGDLS and CDR2 YYNGEE. The CDR3 totals 15 residues. The CDR3 DNA reads as TGTGCCAGCACCAGGGGGGACTCTGGGGCCAACGTCCTGACTTTC. Amino acids: CASTRGDSGANVLTF. The full variable domain, its missing parts supplied by reference TRBV9 and TRBJ2-6, is DSGVTQTPKHLITATGQRVTLRCSPRSGDLSVYWYQQSLDQGLQFLIQYYNGEERAKGNILERFSAQQFPDLHSELNLSSLELGDSALYFCASTRGDSGANVLTFGAGSRLTVL.

This clone was picked up a small number of times. This rearrangement joins TRBV5-8 to TRBJ2-1, with 7 nucleotides matching TRBD2. This CDR3 is built from 15 residues. Trimming took 4 bases from V and 3 from J; bases not matched to a gene: 7. Germline CDR1 reads SGHTS; CDR2 reads YDEGEE. In DNA, the CDR3 is TGTGCCAGCAGCCTTAGCGGGCTAAGCTACAATGAGCAGTTCTTC. Its translation: CASSLSGLSYNEQFF.

This clone was seen more than once but under ten times. V usage is TRBV5-1 and J usage is TRBJ1-1; D is possibly TRBD1 (5 bases). Between the trimmed V and J ends, which lost 0 bases and 0 bases, there was a span of 9 bases. The CDR3 runs 15 residues. The germline gives CDR1 SGHRS, CDR2 YFSETQ. The CDR3 protein is CASSLEGVMNTEAFF. CDR3 DNA sequence: TGCGCCAGCAGCTTGGAAGGGGTAATGAACACTGAAGCTTTCTTT.

The chain has TRBV4-2 and TRBJ1-1; no clear D gene. Germline V CDR1 and CDR2: LGHNA, YNFKEQ. V lost 3 bases, J lost 1 base, and 9 bases lay in between. CDR3 length equals 14 residues. The CDR3 reads CASSQVWANTEAFF. DNA for the CDR3: TGTGCCAGCAGCCAGGTTTGGGCGAACACTGAAGCTTTCTTT.

The chain carries TRBV4-3 and TRBJ1-1; D possibly corresponds to TRBD1 (6 bases). With 0 bases removed from V and 10 bases from J, the gap between germline ends came to 24 bases. CDR3 length equals 17 residues. CDR1 and CDR2 from the germline V gene are LGHNA and YSLEER. The DNA for the CDR3 is TGCGCCAGCAGCCAAGATGGGGGCACCGGGGCGGTTCAACGAGCTTTCTTT. It codes for CASSQDGGTGAVQRAFF.

This clone turned up a few times. The V gene is TRBV28, the J gene TRBJ2-7; D is possibly TRBD1 (5 bases). CDR1 is MDHEN and CDR2 is SYDVKM in the germline V gene. Between the trimmed V and J ends, which lost 3 bases and 3 bases, there was a span of 15 bases. This CDR3 has 15 residues. Written as DNA, the CDR3 is TGTGCCAGCAGTTTTCAGGGTCAGGGTTACTACGAGCAGTACTTC. This translates into CASSFQGQGYYEQYF.

There are a few counts of this clone. The chain has TRBV21-1 and TRBJ1-1. TRBV21-1 counts as a pseudogene. CDR3 length: 17 amino acids. CDR3 amino acids: CATILPGGIIGNTEAFF. The CDR3 DNA sequence: TGTGCCACCATTCTTCCGGGGGGGATTATCGGGAACACTGAAGCTTTCTTT.

This clone showed up just a few times. The chain links TRBV28 to TRBJ2-7; maybe TRBD1 (5 bases). CDR1 is MDHEN and CDR2 is SYDVKM in the germline V gene. There are 15 residues in the CDR3. V lost 3 bases and J 2 bases, leaving 14 bases between the germline ends. The CDR3 spells CASSFAAVGPYEQYF. DNA for the CDR3: TGTGCCAGCAGTTTTGCGGCGGTGGGGCCCTACGAGCAGTACTTC.

The rearrangement links TRBV7-3 to TRBJ2-2, with 13 bases that match TRBD2. The CDR3 is 15 residues long. The trim removed 4 bases at V and 7 bases at J, leaving 3 bases unmatched. CDR1 SGHTA and CDR2 FQGTGA come from the germline V gene. The CDR3: CASSSRTSGSGELFF. The CDR3 region has the DNA TGTGCCAGCAGCTCCCGGACTAGCGGGAGCGGGGAGCTGTTTTTT.

This chain connects TRBV5-1 to TRBJ1-2, with a possible D match to TRBD1 (6 bases). The CDR3 is made up of 14 amino acids. The germline V and J ends were trimmed by 6 bases and 7 bases, with 19 bases remaining between them. Germline V CDR1 and CDR2: SGHRS, YFSETQ. CDR3 amino acids: CASTSLGGQGGYTF. CDR3 nucleotide sequence: TGCGCCAGCACCTCCCTCGGGGGGCAAGGTGGCTACACCTTC.

V usage is TRBV6-1 and J usage is TRBJ1-2, with a possible D match to TRBD1 (6 bases). Between the trimmed V and J ends, which lost 5 bases and 2 bases, there was a span of 15 bases. The CDR3 has 15 residues. Germline V gene data show CDR1 as MNHNS and CDR2 as SASEGT. In DNA, the CDR3 is TGTGCCAGCAGTTTAATCACGGACAGCAACTATGGCTACACCTTC. This codes for CASSLITDSNYGYTF.

This chain uses TRBV2 with TRBJ2-6; tentatively, D is TRBD1 (6 bases). Trimming shortened V by 8 bases and J by 2 bases, and 7 bases separated the two germline ends. CDR1 and CDR2 (germline): SNHLY, FYNNEI. This CDR3 has 13 residues. The CDR3 DNA reads as TGTGCCAGCTACAGGGCTGGGGCCAACGTCCTGACTTTC. It codes for CASYRAGANVLTF.

This clone was seen more than once but under ten times. The J gene is TRBJ2-1, the V gene TRBV5-1; D perhaps matches TRBD2 (5 bases). V lost 0 bases to trimming and J lost 0 bases, with 10 bases between them. This CDR3 contains 16 residues. Germline CDR1 is SGHRS and CDR2 is YFSETQ. The CDR3 is CASSLVPGSSYNEQFF. CDR3 coding DNA: TGCGCCAGCAGCTTGGTGCCGGGAAGCTCCTACAATGAGCAGTTCTTC.

This chain links TRBV28 with TRBJ1-5; 10 nucleotides match TRBD1. The CDR3 is 15 residues long. Germline trimming cut 6 bases from V and 6 bases from J; bases unmatched to any gene: 8. The germline gives CDR1 MDHEN, CDR2 SYDVKM. CDR3: CASSLDRGKGQPQHF. CDR3 nucleotide sequence: TGTGCCAGCAGCTTGGACAGGGGGAAGGGTCAGCCCCAGCATTTT.

This clone was seen only a few times. The chain combines TRBV6-6 with TRBJ2-3, with TRBD2 matching over 8 bases. The germline gives CDR1 MNHNY, CDR2 SVGAGI (reference sequence). J gave up 1 base and V 6 bases, and 9 bases lay outside the gene matches. The CDR3 has 16 amino acids. The CDR3 nucleotides read TGTGCCAGCAGGCCGGGGGGGGGCCGCGGCACAGATACGCAGTATTTT. Its protein is CASRPGGGRGTDTQYF.

This clone was found a few times. The chain combines TRBV2 with TRBJ1-2; no clear D gene. The germline V gene has CDR1 SNHLY and CDR2 FYNNEI. CDR3 length: 12 amino acids. V lost 6 bases, J lost 3 bases, and 8 bases lay in between. CDR3 residues: CASRADHYGYTF. CDR3 nucleotide sequence: TGTGCCAGCAGGGCAGACCACTATGGCTACACCTTC. The full variable domain, in which reference TRBV2 and TRBJ1-2 provide the parts outside the CDR3, is EPEVTQTPSHQVTQMGQEVILRCVPISNHLYFYWYRQILGQKVEFLVSFYNNEISEKSEIFDDQFSVERPDGSNFTLKIRSTKLEDSAMYFCASRADHYGYTFGSGTRLTVV.

The table lists this clone with a few counts. V and J are TRBV10-3 and TRBJ2-2, with D unclear. V shed 2 bases and J shed 8 bases, with 15 bases lying between them. The CDR3 has 15 residues. Germline loops: CDR1 ENHRY, CDR2 SYGVKD. In nucleotides, the CDR3 is TGTGCCATCAGTGAGAAATGGGCCCAAGGTGGGGAGCTGTTTTTT. Translating gives CAISEKWAQGGELFF.

This clone was found once. The V call is TRBV4-1, the J call TRBJ2-6, with a tentative D call TRBD1 (6 bases). The V end lost 4 bases, the J end lost 0 bases, and 13 bases lay between the germline ends. This CDR3 spans 17 amino acids. Germline CDR1 reads MGHRA; CDR2 reads YSYEKL. The CDR3 region is CASSPQTRGSGANVLTF. CDR3 in DNA: TGCGCCAGCAGCCCCCAAACCAGGGGCTCTGGGGCCAACGTCCTGACTTTC.

V and J are TRBV7-3 and TRBJ1-5; no firm D call. Per the germline V gene, CDR1 is SGHTA and CDR2 is FQGTGA. The V gene lost 5 bases and the J gene lost 2 bases, with 19 bases spanning the gap. The CDR3 runs to 17 residues. The CDR3 reads CASSPTQDGLGNQPQHF. The CDR3, as DNA: TGTGCCAGCAGCCCAACCCAAGACGGGTTAGGCAATCAGCCCCAGCATTTT.

This clone was recorded a few times. The chain links TRBV18 to TRBJ2-5; 8 nucleotides match TRBD1. In germline, CDR1 is KGHSH, CDR2 LQKENI. CDR3 length equals 15 residues. V shed 4 bases and J 2 bases; nucleotides not matched to a gene: 6. The CDR3 region has the DNA TGTGCCAGCTCACTGCTCCGGGACAGGCAAGAGACCCAGTACTTC. Amino acids: CASSLLRDRQETQYF.

This clone occurred a few times. CDR3 amino acids: CASSLQGGQIYEQYF. In DNA form, the CDR3 reads TGTGCCAGCAGCTTACAGGGAGGGCAAATCTACGAGCAGTACTTC. This chain links TRBV7-2 with TRBJ2-7; 7 bases map to TRBD2. V lost 2 bases and J lost 3; bases outside the gene matches: 7. The germline V gene encodes CDR1 SGHTA and CDR2 FQGNSA. CDR3 length: 15 amino acids.

This clone has more than one count but fewer than ten. The chain carries TRBV4-1 and TRBJ2-5; D might be TRBD1 or TRBD2, each matching 5 bases. Trimming cost V 4 bases and J 1 base, with 10 bases left between them. The CDR3 is made up of 14 amino acids. CDR1 and CDR2 from the germline V gene are MGHRA and YSYEKL. The CDR3 is CASSLRGVQETQYF. The CDR3 nucleotides are TGCGCCAGCAGCCTACGAGGGGTCCAAGAGACCCAGTACTTC.

This clone was picked up a small number of times. This rearrangement joins TRBV4-3 to TRBJ2-7; perhaps TRBD2 as D (5 bases). Between the trimmed V and J ends, which lost 0 bases and 2 bases, there was a span of 8 bases. This CDR3 is 14 amino acids long. Germline CDR1 and CDR2: LGHNA and YSLEER. CDR3 coding DNA: TGCGCCAGCAGCCAAGATCCCGGGGCCTACGAGCAGTACTTC. Amino acid sequence: CASSQDPGAYEQYF.

The gene calls are TRBV18 and TRBJ1-6; 9 bases are shared with TRBD1. The junction had 8 bases not matched to a gene; V was cut back by 1 base and J by 10 bases. Germline CDR1 KGHSH, CDR2 LQKENI. There are 16 residues in the CDR3. CDR3 in DNA: TGTGCCAGCTCACCACTCCCGGGACAGGGAGAGTCACCCCTCCACTTT. Protein sequence: CASSPLPGQGESPLHF.

J is TRBJ1-6 and V is TRBV7-9; 8 nucleotides match TRBD1. This CDR3 is built from 14 residues. V gave up 8 bases and J gave up 7 bases; unmatched junction bases: 7. Germline lookup yields CDR1 SEHNR and CDR2 FQNEAQ (reference sequence). CDR3 protein: CASSETGENSPLHF. The CDR3, as DNA: TGTGCCAGCTCCGAGACAGGGGAAAATTCACCCCTCCACTTT.

In its sample, this clone was seen a few times. The gene calls are TRBV7-3 and TRBJ1-2; TRBD1 is a possible D gene (6 bases). V was cut by 0 bases and J by 3 bases, with 8 bases left in between. Germline CDR1 reads SGHTA; CDR2 reads FQGTGA. The CDR3 is made up of 14 amino acids. In DNA, the CDR3 is TGTGCCAGCAGCTTAACTCGGACAGACTATGGCTACACCTTC. Protein: CASSLTRTDYGYTF.